One and the same sample provided the 5 T cell receptor beta chains below, sequenced in a study of T cells in localized non-small cell lung cancer. The method was immunoSEQ multiplex PCR; TCRdb's version includes in-frame clones alone and lacks a portion of them. Of some 2,100 clones detected, around 33% appear once; the ten largest clones hold approximately 23%. Sequences were derived from normal lung tissue next to the tumor, sampled before any cancer treatment. The receptors here all came from a male donor older than 55 with stage I lung adenocarcinoma.

The chain links TRBV28 to TRBJ2-5; 10 nucleotides agree with TRBD2. V lost 6 bases, J lost 4 bases, and 11 bases stayed unmatched. The CDR3 is 16 amino acids. CDR1 and CDR2 from the germline V gene are MDHEN and SYDVKM. CDR3 nucleotide sequence: TGTGCCAGCAGGACCTCTAGCGGGAGTACTTCAGAGACCCAGTACTTC. It translates to CASRTSSGSTSETQYF.

The chain joins TRBV6-8 to TRBJ2-2; TRBD2 agrees at 10 bases. This CDR3 is 13 amino acids long. Losses at the gene ends were 7 bases for V and 6 bases for J; bases not matched to a gene: 2. CDR1 and CDR2 from the germline V gene are MNHGY and SAAAGT. CDR3 bases: TGTGCCAGCAAGACTAGCGGGCCCGGGGAGCTGTTTTTT. Amino acids: CASKTSGPGELFF.

The chain combines TRBV30 with TRBJ1-6; TRBD1 matches 7 bases. CDR1 and CDR2 (germline): GTSNPN, SVGIG (reference sequence). Trimming cost V 5 bases and J 9 bases; bases outside gene matches: 7. CDR3 length: 13 residues. The CDR3 reads CAWETGAGSPLHF. As DNA, the CDR3 is TGTGCCTGGGAAACAGGGGCAGGTTCACCCCTCCACTTT.

The V call is TRBV18, the J call TRBJ2-7; TRBD2 matches 7 bases. The ends lost 2 bases at V and 3 bases at J; junction bases unmatched: 7. The CDR3 has 15 amino acids. Germline V gene lookup returns CDR1 KGHSH and CDR2 LQKENI. CDR3 sequence reads: CASSPYSAGSYEQYF. The CDR3, as DNA: TGTGCCAGCTCACCATATTCAGCGGGGAGCTACGAGCAGTACTTC.

The chain links TRBV30 to TRBJ2-2; maybe TRBD1 (5 bases). The CDR3 consists of 14 residues. Trimming shortened V by 1 base and J by 1 base, and 7 bases separated the two germline ends. Looked up from germline, CDR1 is GTSNPN and CDR2 is SVGIG (reference sequence). The CDR3 is CAWSAGQNTGELFF. CDR3 nucleotides: TGTGCCTGGAGTGCCGGACAGAACACCGGGGAGCTGTTTTTT.